This entry is about one TCR beta chain. The sample is drawn from a study of blood T cell repertoires in COVID-19. At the level of the study: Both acute and convalescent COVID-19 samples were obtained from the United States, Italy and Spain.

The V gene lost 0 bases and the J gene lost 4 bases, with 15 bases spanning the gap. The V gene's germline CDR1 is SGDLS and CDR2 YYNGEE. This CDR3 contains 16 residues. The data were produced by immunoSEQ multiplex PCR, yet TCRdb's version contains in-frame clones alone and is incomplete. The sample records 220,000 or so clones, around 82% being singletons. The chain couples TRBV9 to TRBJ2-3; TRBD2 might be the D (6 bases). Sequencing was carried out using peripheral blood. The origin of this receptor is a woman older than 75 with acute or convalescent COVID-19. Written as DNA, the CDR3 is TGTGCCAGCAGCGTAGATTTGCGCGGGGCAGCAGATACGCAGTATTTT. This translates into CASSVDLRGAADTQYF.